Below, one TCR beta chain is given with its context. The antigen this receptor binds is unknown. No quality values exist for individual bases; no much larger clone is one base distant. Using the deep immunoSEQ assay, multiplex PCR amplified TCR CDR3 regions from genomic DNA. Extracted genomic DNA from each cell subset was spread evenly across all wells of several immunoSEQ 96-well plates, with each plate serving as a replicate. For sorted subsets, each replicate PCR was loaded with approximately 190 ng genomic DNA, equivalent to 25,000 to 35,000 T cell genomes. Purified libraries were measured with a Qubit 3.0 fluorometer, size-checked on a Bioanalyzer 2100, and measured again with the KAPA Library Quantification kit. Every immunoSEQ 96-well plate was sequenced on a separate single-read 150-cycle Illumina NextSeq 550 flow cell. Concerning the study's data processing: Because the immunoSEQ output included only junctional sequences and no quality scores, the filtering could not be the same as the filtering used for full-length reads. To assign V/J genes and CDR3, sequences were annotated against IMGT germline references using PyIR, a Python wrapper for IgBLAST v1.9. Any read was removed if the V/J assignment was weak (E-value above 1e-6), the CDR3 was missing, or the read contained stop codons, out-of-frame junctions, or ambiguous translated residues. A V3J clonotype was defined by an identical inferred V gene, J gene, and CDR3 amino acid sequence. The percentage overlap between two repertoires was calculated by dividing the number of shared unique clonotypes by the size of the smaller repertoire. Three approaches were used to assess repertoire richness: RTK rarefaction, the Chao1 estimator, and Recon v2.1 estimates of unobserved clonotypes. OLGA was used to compute generation probabilities for all TCRbeta clonotypes that the gDNA method yielded from several donors. TCRdb took this table from immuneACCESS and kept in-frame rearrangements with V and J called. Such tables lack part of the clones; where checked against another copy, unresolved V genes explain under half of the gap, and the rest is unexplained. V, J and clone size were drawn from that table, and D and trimming were deduced from the DNA. Here the sample has 600,000 to 750,000 clones; around 90% occur a single time. The ten largest clones add up to about 33% of the sample.

The sample comes from a study of shared clonotypes between healthy human individuals (TCRdb year 2020). Background on the whole study: A couple of women and a few men aged 18 to 49 years were included in the cohort. For each donor, CD4 naive and CD4 memory were each given three plates, CD8 naive was given two plates, and CD8 memory was given one plate. The study deeply sequenced blood TCR repertoires of about 5 healthy adults to estimate repertoire size and the extent of clonotype sharing between individuals. Different laboratories and diverse techniques were used to prepare libraries and sequence TCR repertoires, to increase sequencing depth and limit assay-specific biases. Each donor's leukapheresis produced roughly between about 0.9 and 9.5 billion PBMCs. Broad study findings and their caveats: About 4.5% of naive CD4, roughly 3.6% of naive CD8, 2% to 2.5% of memory CD4, and around 0.4% of memory CD8 clonotypes were shared across a few donors. Only blood was sampled, and tissue TCR repertoires likely differ from those in blood. Larger estimated clonotype richness was generally found for naive subsets than for memory subsets. Rarefaction of sorted-subset datasets indicated incomplete sequencing despite the large sequencing depth. Clonotypes shared by all four sorted-subset donors showed higher generation probabilities than non-shared clonotypes. Because the study included only a small number of donors, the genetic and exposure-history diversity represented was limited. Pairwise subsampling led to the expectation that sequencing depth would affect the degree of clonotype sharing among donors.

The donors were healthy, HIV-negative adults with no recently reported acute infections or vaccinations. All donors were Caucasian adults living in Nashville, Tennessee, USA. CD8 memory samples were composed of magnetically selected CD45RO+ cells combined with CCR7-negative CD45RA+ effector memory (TemRA) cells. Blood was collected by leukapheresis, and PBMCs were isolated by Ficoll-Histopaque density gradient centrifugation and then cryopreserved in liquid nitrogen vapor phase. Analytical flow cytometry was used to check the purity and quantity of every magnetically sorted T cell population. Genomic DNA was isolated from every sorted fraction and measured by UV absorbance on a Nanodrop 2000c. Sequences SGHTA (CDR1) and FQGNSA (CDR2) are obtained from the germline V gene. The cysteine opens and the phenylalanine closes a CDR3 of 14 amino acids. The read is trimmed to its CDR3 DNA, 42 bases read in frame from base 1. Trimming at the junction amounts to 1 base on V and 2 bases on J, and the germline ends lie 9 bases apart.

The sample was memory CD8+ T cells from PBMCs. Read against the paper, the sample's cell subset or site label means: CD45RO+ cells pooled with CCR7-negative TemRA cells. The chain employs TRBV7-2 and TRBJ2-7; the D element might be TRBD1 or TRBD2, as each aligns at 5 bases. The receptor was isolated from a man aged 18 to 30 in good health. Some clones in this sample may be carry-over from other donors' samples. The CDR3 here reads CASSLVGAAYEQYF. The DNA reads TGTGCCAGCAGCTTAGTCGGGGCAGCCTACGAGCAGTACTTC. Where the CDR3 stops, the reference TRBV7-2 and TRBJ2-7 genes take over; the full variable domain is GAGVSQSPSNKVTEKGKDVELRCDPISGHTALYWYRQSLGQGLEFLIYFQGNSAPDKSGLPSDRFSAERTGGSVSTLTIQRTQQEDSAVYLCASSLVGAAYEQYFGPGTRLTVT.